One sample yielded the 15 T cell receptor beta chains listed below, sequenced in a study of T cells in Graves' hyperthyroidism and ophthalmopathy. RNA transcripts were the template for amplifying TCR beta CDR3 regions. HTBI primers were the set used in a first-round RT-PCR of the TCR CDR3. MiXCR, run by TCRdb on the multiplex PCR reads, gives a single entry per CDR3 protein. The sample contains approximately 400,000 distinct CDR3 sequences, more than 14% of which appear only once. Sequenced input: blood. The receptor set was obtained from a young woman with Graves' ophthalmopathy.

This clonotype was found many times. The J gene is TRBJ2-7, the V gene TRBV2; a possible D gene is TRBD1 (6 bases). CDR1 and CDR2 from the germline V gene are SNHLY and FYNNEI. This CDR3 region has 13 residues. V lost 5 bases to trimming and J lost 4 bases, with 12 bases between them. The CDR3 protein is CASSPTGQYEQYF. CDR3 nucleotide sequence: TGTGCCAGCAGTCCCACAGGGCAGTACGAGCAGTACTTC.

This clonotype was recorded many times. The chain uses TRBV20-1 and TRBJ1-2; possibly TRBD1 for D (5 bases). The CDR3 extends over 14 amino acids. The V gene's germline CDR1 is DFQATT and CDR2 SNEGSKA (reference sequence). V lost 0 bases and J 0 bases, leaving 8 bases between the germline ends. CDR3 DNA sequence: TGCAGTGCTAGAGAGGCAGGGTCTAACTATGGCTACACCTTC. Translating it yields CSAREAGSNYGYTF.

The table lists this clonotype with a few counts. V usage is TRBV7-8 and J usage is TRBJ1-4; D uncertain. There are 13 residues in the CDR3. The ends were cut back, 4 bases at V and 11 bases at J, with 14 bases in the middle. The germline CDR1 and CDR2 sequences are SGHVS and FQNEAQ. CDR3: CASSSRLREKLFF. CDR3 bases: TGTGCCAGCAGCTCTAGGCTCCGGGAGAAACTGTTTTTT.

This clonotype was observed at least ten times. V gene TRBV6-1 combines with J gene TRBJ2-1, with TRBD2 matching over 14 bases. Germline V gives CDR1 MNHNS, CDR2 SASEGT. This CDR3 spans 16 amino acids. The trim removed 5 bases at V and 10 bases at J, leaving 10 bases unmatched. CDR3 bases: TGTGCCAGCAGTAAGACTAGCGGGGGGGCCCTGTACGAGCAGTTCTTC. This gives the protein CASSKTSGGALYEQFF.

There are many counts of this clonotype. This chain connects TRBV4-1 to TRBJ2-1; 9 bases are shared with TRBD2. Germline V gene data show CDR1 as MGHRA and CDR2 as YSYEKL. Trimming cost V 4 bases and J 4 bases; bases outside gene matches: 8. The CDR3 extends over 16 amino acids. The CDR3 sequence: CASSRPERGAYNEQFF. In DNA form, the CDR3 reads TGCGCCAGCAGCCGGCCGGAGCGGGGGGCGTACAATGAGCAGTTCTTC.

The sample holds many counts of this clonotype. The genes are TRBV5-8 and TRBJ2-1, with D perhaps TRBD1 (5 bases). The CDR3 spans 13 residues. Trimming removed 2 bases from V and 10 bases from J, with 13 bases in between. From germline, CDR1 is SGHTS and CDR2 YDEGEE. As DNA, the CDR3 is TGTGCCAGCAGCTTTCGGACACAAACGGAGCAGTTCTTC. Its translation: CASSFRTQTEQFF.

This clonotype has at least ten counts. V is TRBV7-6 and J is TRBJ2-4; D not resolved. The CDR3 runs 11 residues. In germline, CDR1 is SGHVS, CDR2 FNYEAQ. The V end lost 9 bases, the J end lost 1 base, and 4 bases lay between the germline ends. The CDR3 is CARGAKNIQYF. CDR3 nucleotides: TGTGCCAGGGGGGCCAAAAACATTCAGTACTTC. Looking up the rest from reference TRBV7-6 and TRBJ2-4 gives the full variable domain: GAGVSQSPRYKVTKRGQDVALRCDPISGHVSLYWYRQALGQGPEFLTYFNYEAQQDKSGLPNDRFSAERPEGSISTLTIQRTEQRDSAMYRCARGAKNIQYFGAGTRLSVL.

This clonotype was found many times. The chain employs TRBV19 and TRBJ1-5; D remains ambiguous. The CDR3 has 15 residues. V was pared by 6 bases and J by 7 bases, with 19 bases between. CDR1 is LNHDA, CDR2 SQIVND, per germline (reference sequence). CDR3 protein: CASSTTKGTQQPQHF. The CDR3 nucleotides are TGTGCCAGTAGCACGACGAAAGGTACCCAGCAGCCCCAGCATTTT. Filled out from reference TRBV19 and TRBJ1-5, the complete variable domain reads DGGITQSPKYLFRKEGQNVTLSCEQNLNHDAMYWYRQDPGQGLRLIYYSQIVNDFQKGDIAEGYSVSREKKESFPLTVTSAQKNPTAFYLCASSTTKGTQQPQHFGDGTRLSIL.

This clonotype was seen repeatedly, ten times or more. The chain combines TRBV6-8 with TRBJ1-1; D gene unclear. This CDR3 spans 17 amino acids. Germline V gene sequence: CDR1 MNHGY, CDR2 SAAAGT. With 7 bases removed from V and 0 bases from J, the gap between germline ends came to 21 bases. The CDR3 sequence is CASTSIYRRIMNTEAFF. In nucleotides, the CDR3 is TGTGCCAGCACTTCGATTTACCGCAGGATCATGAACACTGAAGCTTTCTTT.

This clonotype was detected only once. V gene TRBV10-2 combines with J gene TRBJ2-5; D may be TRBD1 (6 bases). Trimming removed 7 bases at V and 5 bases at J, with 14 bases between. The CDR3 length is 13 residues. Per the germline V gene, CDR1 is WSHSY and CDR2 is SAAADI. CDR3 residues: CASKQGRAETQYF. As DNA, the CDR3 is TGCGCCAGCAAGCAGGGGCGGGCGGAGACCCAGTACTTC.

This clonotype has at least ten counts. This chain uses TRBV28 with TRBJ1-2; weak D call: TRBD1 (6 bases). V lost 6 bases and J 4 bases, leaving 15 bases between the germline ends. The CDR3 sequence is 14 residues long. Germline V gene data show CDR1 as MDHEN and CDR2 as SYDVKM. CDR3 nucleotide sequence: TGTGCCAGCAGCTCTCCGGGGGGCCCCTATGGCTACACCTTC. Residues: CASSSPGGPYGYTF.

The V gene is TRBV3-1, the J gene TRBJ2-1, with 11 bases lining up with TRBD2. CDR1 and CDR2 (germline): LGHDT, YNNKEL (reference sequence). Germline trimming cut 3 bases from V and 7 bases from J; bases unmatched to any gene: 5. The CDR3 totals 15 residues. The CDR3 sequence: CASSHLAGGKNEQFF. In DNA form, the CDR3 reads TGTGCCAGCAGCCACCTAGCGGGGGGTAAAAATGAGCAGTTCTTC.

This clonotype was seen repeatedly, ten times or more. This chain links TRBV10-3 with TRBJ2-1; D gene uncertain. The germline V gene encodes CDR1 ENHRY and CDR2 SYGVKD. The CDR3 is 12 residues long. Trimming left V 3 bases short and J 8 bases short, with 8 bases between. CDR3 protein: CAISEGVYEQFF. In DNA, the CDR3 is TGTGCCATCAGTGAAGGAGTTTATGAGCAGTTCTTC.

At least ten counts were recorded for this clonotype. The chain joins TRBV27 to TRBJ2-1; 10 bases line up with TRBD1. The J segment lost 1 base and the V segment lost 4 bases, leaving 4 bases of the junction unmatched. Germline CDR1 and CDR2: MNHEY and SMNVEV (reference sequence). The CDR3 runs to 16 residues. In DNA, the CDR3 is TGTGCCAGCAGTTCGGACAGGGGGGGTTCCTACAATGAGCAGTTCTTC. This translates into CASSSDRGGSYNEQFF.

This clonotype has more than one count but fewer than ten. CDR3 bases: TGTGCCAGCAGCTCAATGGGGGGGACCGGGGAGCTGTTTTTT. Protein: CASSSMGGTGELFF. V usage is TRBV7-6 and J usage is TRBJ2-2; 7 positions match TRBD2. Germline-derived CDR1 and CDR2 are SGHVS and FNYEAQ. V gave up 4 bases and J gave up 5 bases; unmatched junction bases: 4. CDR3 length: 14 residues.